This T cell receptor (beta chain) was sequenced in a study of chemoradiotherapy in HPV16-positive cancers. Notes on the study in general: During treatment, candidate HPV-specific clones and E7-related motifs expanded in tumor.

About this clone itself: Its target is unknown.

Sequencing used immunoSEQ multiplex PCR; TCRdb keeps in-frame clones, though not all of them. The top ten clones hold about 3% of a sample with more than 3,000 clones, approximately 94% of them seen once. Germline CDR1 and CDR2: MGHRA and YSYEKL. This CDR3 is 20 amino acids long. V was clipped by 4 bases and J by 1 base; unmatched bases: 11. Sample collection was performed from a patient who underwent chemoradiotherapy. This clonotype was sampled from a human donor with HPV-associated anogenital cancer. The chain uses TRBV4-1 and TRBJ2-3, with 16 bases matching TRBD2. CDR3 residues: CASSPAQQGLAGGGTDTQYF. In DNA, the CDR3 is TGCGCCAGCAGCCCAGCTCAGCAGGGACTAGCGGGGGGGGGCACAGATACGCAGTATTTT.